This entry lists 7 T cell receptor beta chains sequenced from one sample in a study of beta chain features in type 1 diabetes. What was sequenced were expressed TCRB transcripts, since all of the isolated RNA had been reverse transcribed. Sequencing used immunoSEQ multiplex PCR; TCRdb keeps in-frame clones, though not all of them. This sample yields about 140,000 clones, of which roughly 10% are seen a single time; approximately 0.69% belongs to the top ten. Sequencing was performed on central memory CD4+ T cells from blood. These TCRs come from a woman in her thirties or forties in good health.

The V gene is TRBV5-1, the J gene TRBJ2-3, with 7 bases fitting TRBD2. The CDR3 sequence is 15 residues long. Germline lookup yields CDR1 SGHRS and CDR2 YFSETQ. Losses at the gene ends were 4 bases for V and 0 bases for J; bases not matched to a gene: 5. The CDR3 DNA follows: TGCGCCAGCAGCCTTGTAGCGGGCAGCACAGATACGCAGTATTTT. This gives the protein CASSLVAGSTDTQYF.

V gene TRBV10-3 combines with J gene TRBJ2-2; possibly TRBD1 for D (5 bases). Germline V gives CDR1 ENHRY, CDR2 SYGVKD. There are 13 residues in the CDR3. Trimming stripped 10 bases from V and 4 bases from J, with 13 bases between. CDR3 coding DNA: TGTGCCACCGCAGGGTCCAGCACCGGGGAGCTGTTTTTT. Its translation is CATAGSSTGELFF.

This clone was found a few times. The chain carries TRBV5-1 and TRBJ1-5; D is undetermined. V lost 5 bases to trimming and J lost 4 bases, with 10 bases between them. The CDR3 is 13 residues long. Germline CDR1 reads SGHRS; CDR2 reads YFSETQ. CDR3 sequence: CASSEGPNQPQHF. CDR3 coding DNA: TGCGCCAGCAGTGAGGGTCCTAATCAGCCCCAGCATTTT.

The chain recombines TRBV9 with TRBJ1-2; D gene uncertain. The ends were cut back, 1 base at V and 4 bases at J, with 8 bases in the middle. The CDR3 is 13 amino acids. CDR1 and CDR2 from the germline V gene are SGDLS and YYNGEE. The CDR3 nucleotides read TGTGCCAGCAGCGTAAGCGAGTCCTATGGCTACACCTTC. It encodes CASSVSESYGYTF.

This clone has just a few counts. The V call is TRBV27, the J call TRBJ1-6, with 8 bases fitting TRBD1. Germline assignment: CDR1 MNHEY and CDR2 SMNVEV (reference sequence). The CDR3 runs to 15 residues. The J segment lost 7 bases and the V segment lost 0 bases, leaving 2 bases of the junction unmatched. CDR3 amino acids: CASSLSGTGNSPLHF. The CDR3 region has the DNA TGTGCCAGCAGTTTATCCGGGACAGGCAATTCACCCCTCCACTTT.

There are a few counts of this clone. CDR3 sequence reads: CASSQDRTSGPTGELFF. The CDR3 nucleotides are TGCGCCAGCAGCCAAGATAGGACTAGCGGGCCCACCGGGGAGCTGTTTTTT. The chain uses TRBV4-1 and TRBJ2-2; 11 bases line up with TRBD2. The CDR3 loop spans 17 amino acids. The germline CDR1 and CDR2 sequences are MGHRA and YSYEKL. V lost 0 bases to trimming and J lost 4 bases; unmatched junction nucleotides: 4.

This clone has more than one count but fewer than ten. The V call is TRBV7-9, the J call TRBJ1-2; no clear D. CDR3 size: 11 residues. Per the germline V gene, CDR1 is SEHNR and CDR2 is FQNEAQ (reference sequence). Here the CDR3 reads CGSAANYGYTF. The CDR3 nucleotides are TGTGGCTCCGCGGCTAACTATGGCTACACCTTC.